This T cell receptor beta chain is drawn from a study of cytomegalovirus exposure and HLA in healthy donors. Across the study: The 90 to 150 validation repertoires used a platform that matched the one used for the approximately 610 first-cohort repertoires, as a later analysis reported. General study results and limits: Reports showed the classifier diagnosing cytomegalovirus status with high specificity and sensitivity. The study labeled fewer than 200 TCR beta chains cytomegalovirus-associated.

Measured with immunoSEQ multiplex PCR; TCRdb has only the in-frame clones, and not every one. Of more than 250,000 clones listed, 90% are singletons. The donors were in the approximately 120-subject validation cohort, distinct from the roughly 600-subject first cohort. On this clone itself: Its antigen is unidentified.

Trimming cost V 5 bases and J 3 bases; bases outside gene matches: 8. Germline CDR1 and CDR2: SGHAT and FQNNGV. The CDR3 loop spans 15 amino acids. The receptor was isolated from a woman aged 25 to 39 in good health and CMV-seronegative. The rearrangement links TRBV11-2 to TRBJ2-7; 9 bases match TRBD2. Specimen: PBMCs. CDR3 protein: CASSHTSGSVYEQYF. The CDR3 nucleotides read TGTGCCAGCAGCCATACTAGCGGGTCAGTCTACGAGCAGTACTTC.